The present entry profiles one T cell receptor beta chain with its context. Its antigen is unidentified. The CDR3 has 15 amino acids. Trimming cost V 3 bases and J 2 bases, with 15 bases left between them. The germline CDR1 and CDR2 sequences are SGDLS and YYNGEE. Samples were assayed with immunoSEQ v3.0 at survey level. Only in-frame clones appear in the TCRdb table, and some are missing; sequencing was by immunoSEQ multiplex PCR. The data contain about 24,000 clones, 85% to 95% of them seen just once; the ten biggest clones take up 2.2%. The source of the sample is a study of long-term antiretroviral therapy in people with HIV. Whole-study findings and limits: Dominance of pre-ART expanded clones persisted, fluctuating and often declining after ART. Repertoires looked antigen-experienced, with only a slight naive shift after ART.

The sequence derives from a woman aged 45-59 years with HIV. The gene calls are TRBV9 and TRBJ2-7; no firm D call. This specimen consisted of unsorted PBMCs, obtained about 4.9 years after starting antiretroviral therapy. CDR3 sequence reads: CASSAHYGGTYEQYF. CDR3 coding DNA: TGTGCCAGCAGCGCCCATTACGGTGGGACCTACGAGCAGTACTTC.